The 24 T cell receptor beta chains in this list originate from one sample, sequenced in a study of cytomegalovirus exposure and HLA in healthy donors. The PCR was carried out with 60 Vbeta primers and 13 Jbeta primers. The data were produced by immunoSEQ multiplex PCR, yet TCRdb's version contains in-frame clones alone and is incomplete. This sample has 70,000 to 95,000 clones, with more than 55% found just once. Material for sequencing was PBMCs. Receptors originate from a woman aged 25 to 45 in good health and CMV-seropositive.

The genes are TRBV15 and TRBJ2-7; 9 bases are a match to TRBD1. The CDR3 totals 16 residues. J lost 6 bases, V lost 0 bases, and 9 bases had no gene match. Per the germline V gene, CDR1 is LNHNV and CDR2 is YYDKDF (reference sequence). The CDR3 DNA reads TGTGCCACCAGCAGAGATCGGGTCCGACAGGGGGGCGAGCAGTACTTC. Translated, it gives CATSRDRVRQGGEQYF.

This chain joins TRBV4-3 and TRBJ2-1; D not resolved. V lost 0 bases, J lost 2 bases, and 8 bases lay in between. CDR1 is LGHNA and CDR2 is YSLEER in the germline V gene. CDR3 length: 15 amino acids. For the CDR3, the DNA is TGCGCCAGCAGCCAAGATGTGGCAGCCTACAATGAGCAGTTCTTC. The encoded protein is CASSQDVAAYNEQFF.

The rearrangement joins TRBV13 to TRBJ2-2; 9 bases agree with TRBD1. This CDR3 contains 17 residues. Germline V gene data show CDR1 as PRHDT and CDR2 as FYEKMQ (reference sequence). V lost 5 bases and J lost 4; bases outside the gene matches: 11. CDR3: CASSPTGQGPSTGELFF. The CDR3, as DNA: TGTGCCAGCAGCCCCACTGGACAGGGGCCGAGCACCGGGGAGCTGTTTTTT.

This clone was counted a few times. The chain employs TRBV5-1 and TRBJ2-1; D remains ambiguous. Trimming stripped 2 bases from V and 7 bases from J, with 7 bases between. The CDR3 has 12 amino acids. Germline V gene data show CDR1 as SGHRS and CDR2 as YFSETQ. DNA for the CDR3: TGCGCCAGCAGCTTAGTCCTAAATGAGCAGTTCTTC. Amino acid sequence: CASSLVLNEQFF. The full variable domain, rest sourced from reference TRBV5-1 and TRBJ2-1, is KAGVTQTPRYLIKTRGQQVTLSCSPISGHRSVSWYQQTPGQGLQFLFEYFSETQRNKGNFPGRFSGRQFSNSRSEMNVSTLELGDSALYLCASSLVLNEQFFGPGTRLTVL.

V is TRBV11-3 and J is TRBJ1-1; tentatively, D is TRBD1 (5 bases). V lost 2 bases and J lost 7, with 14 bases in between. CDR3 size: 14 residues. CDR1 is SGHNT and CDR2 is YENEEA in the germline V gene. The CDR3 region is CASSLQGMDGEAFF. The CDR3 DNA sequence: TGTGCCAGCAGCTTACAGGGTATGGATGGTGAAGCTTTCTTT.

The gene calls are TRBV10-3 and TRBJ1-1, with 7 bases identical to TRBD1. Germline V lookup: CDR1 ENHRY, CDR2 SYGVKD. CDR3 size: 13 residues. Unmatched junction bases numbered 8, after V lost 9 bases and J lost 4 bases. The CDR3 reads CAILGGAGTEAFF. The CDR3 bases are TGTGCCATTTTAGGGGGCGCCGGCACTGAAGCTTTCTTT.

The chain employs TRBV11-2 and TRBJ2-4, with TRBD1 matching 9 bases. V shed 5 bases, J shed 7 bases, and the junction held 3 bases outside the gene matches. The CDR3 loop spans 13 amino acids. Germline V CDR1 and CDR2: SGHAT, FQNNGV. In DNA form, the CDR3 reads TGTGCCAGCAGCGACGGACAGGGGAACATTCAGTACTTC. Protein: CASSDGQGNIQYF.

This clone was observed a few times. This chain connects TRBV28 to TRBJ2-7; TRBD2 agrees at 12 bases. Germline CDR1 reads MDHEN; CDR2 reads SYDVKM. V shed 5 bases, J shed 3 bases, and the junction held 5 bases outside the gene matches. The CDR3 has 15 amino acids. In DNA, the CDR3 is TGTGCCAGCAGTCCTACTAGCGGGGGGAGCTACGAGCAGTACTTC. Translating gives CASSPTSGGSYEQYF.

In this sample, this clone turned up once. J is TRBJ2-1 and V is TRBV7-6, with D possibly matching TRBD1 (6 bases). CDR1 and CDR2 (germline): SGHVS, FNYEAQ. CDR3 length: 15 amino acids. The V end was cut by 5 bases, the J end by 7 bases, with 18 bases between. The CDR3 is CASSPSPSTGNEQFF. The CDR3 coding sequence is TGTGCCAGCAGCCCCAGTCCGAGTACAGGGAATGAGCAGTTCTTC.

The CDR3 DNA follows: TGTGCCATCAGTGGAAACGGGGGGGATACGCAGTATTTT. This sequence encodes CAISGNGGDTQYF. This sequence joins TRBV10-3 and TRBJ2-3; the match to TRBD2 covers 7 bases. Germline values: CDR1 ENHRY, CDR2 SYGVKD. Losses at the gene ends were 4 bases for V and 6 bases for J; bases not matched to a gene: 4. The CDR3 is 13 residues long.

Of note for this clone: Other nucleotide sequences from this sample produce the same CDR3. J is TRBJ1-5 and V is TRBV7-2; D not resolved. Trimming removed 1 base from V and 5 bases from J, with 3 bases in between. Germline V gene sequence: CDR1 SGHTA, CDR2 FQGNSA. This CDR3 region has 12 residues. The CDR3 DNA reads as TGTGCCAGCAGCTTAGACTATCAGCCCCAGCATTTT. This gives the protein CASSLDYQPQHF.

The chain carries TRBV13 and TRBJ2-7; 8 nucleotides agree with TRBD1. V lost 3 bases, J lost 6 bases, and 10 bases stayed unmatched. The germline CDR1 and CDR2 sequences are PRHDT and FYEKMQ (reference sequence). The CDR3 sequence is 15 residues long. CDR3 in amino acids: CASSFQGQVLGEQYF. The DNA of the CDR3 is TGTGCCAGCAGCTTCCAGGGACAGGTTCTGGGCGAGCAGTACTTC.

This chain connects TRBV6-4 to TRBJ1-5; 7 bases map to TRBD1. The CDR3 is 13 amino acids. CDR1 MRHNA and CDR2 SNTAGT come from the germline V gene. After removal of 6 bases from V and 7 bases from J, the junction contained 6 bases not matched to a gene. The CDR3 DNA follows: TGTGCCAGCAGCGGACAGGAGGGACAGCCCCAGCATTTT. It specifies CASSGQEGQPQHF.

V gene TRBV10-3 combines with J gene TRBJ2-1; the match to TRBD2 covers 10 bases. Germline CDR1 is ENHRY and CDR2 is SYGVKD. The CDR3 length is 17 residues. Trimming cost V 4 bases and J 1 base; bases outside gene matches: 7. CDR3 region: CAISVQLAGVSYNEQFF. CDR3 bases: TGTGCCATCAGTGTCCAGCTAGCGGGGGTTTCCTACAATGAGCAGTTCTTC.

The genes are TRBV5-8 and TRBJ1-5, with D tentatively TRBD1 (6 bases). The CDR3 has 14 residues. V was shortened by 2 bases and J by 2 bases, with 8 bases between the two germline ends. Germline V CDR1 and CDR2: SGHTS, YDEGEE. The CDR3 DNA is TGTGCCAGCAGCTTAGGGGGAGGCAATCAGCCCCAGCATTTT. As protein: CASSLGGGNQPQHF.

Written as DNA, the CDR3 is TGTGCCAGCAGCGCCTTCACAGGGGGGACTGAAGCTTTCTTT. This gives the protein CASSAFTGGTEAFF. This chain joins TRBV11-2 and TRBJ1-1, with 8 bases lining up with TRBD1. The CDR3 loop spans 14 amino acids. The V gene end was trimmed by 5 bases and the J gene end by 5 bases; junction bases not matched to a gene: 7. CDR1 and CDR2 (germline): SGHAT, FQNNGV.

This rearrangement joins TRBV29-1 to TRBJ1-1; no reliable D call. CDR3 length equals 13 residues. Trimming took 6 bases from V and 4 from J, leaving 15 bases between them. The germline V gene encodes CDR1 SQVTM and CDR2 ANQGSEA. The CDR3 loop is CSVWTEMGTEAFF. The CDR3 DNA sequence: TGCAGCGTATGGACTGAAATGGGCACTGAAGCTTTCTTT.

The chain uses TRBV18 and TRBJ2-1; the D is unclear. Germline lookup yields CDR1 KGHSH and CDR2 LQKENI. The CDR3 is 15 residues long. V dropped 1 base and J dropped 4 bases, with 11 bases sitting between them. The CDR3 sequence is CASSPLAGSYNEQFF. The CDR3 bases are TGTGCCAGCTCACCACTGGCAGGTTCTTACAATGAGCAGTTCTTC.

V and J are TRBV10-3 and TRBJ2-5; 9 positions agree with TRBD2. Germline CDR1 ENHRY, CDR2 SYGVKD. CDR3 length: 15 amino acids. V gave up 2 bases and J gave up 5 bases; unmatched junction bases: 6. The CDR3 sequence is CAISEVRGGPETQYF. CDR3 bases: TGTGCCATCAGTGAGGTGCGGGGGGGCCCGGAGACCCAGTACTTC.

Only one count was recorded for this clone. One end of the junction varies from germline; a read error may be responsible. The genes are TRBV28 and TRBJ1-2; D not resolved. This CDR3 spans 12 amino acids. Germline CDR1 reads MDHEN; CDR2 reads SYDVKM. Written as DNA, the CDR3 is TGTGCCAGTAAAACCGGGTCCTATGGCTACCCCTTC. Translation: CASKTGSYGYPF.

This clone was seen only a few times. The J gene is TRBJ2-7, the V gene TRBV11-2; TRBD1 might be the D (6 bases). This CDR3 region has 15 residues. Per germline, CDR1 SGHAT and CDR2 FQNNGV. V was trimmed by 2 bases and J by 4 bases, leaving 15 bases between them. The CDR3 DNA follows: TGTGCCAGCAGCTTAAGTTTAGGGACAAATTACGAGCAGTACTTC. It yields the protein CASSLSLGTNYEQYF.

The chain's CDR3 is CASSLVGQPNEKLFF. CDR3 sequence (DNA): TGTGCCAGCAGCTTAGTTGGACAGCCTAATGAAAAACTGTTTTTT. The chain links TRBV7-9 to TRBJ1-4; tentative D call: TRBD1 (6 bases). The CDR3 length is 15 residues. CDR1 and CDR2 from the germline V gene are SEHNR and FQNEAQ (reference sequence). Trimming left V 1 base short and J 3 bases short, with 9 bases between.

On this clone itself: A read error may account for a junction end that differs from germline. This chain joins TRBV19 and TRBJ1-6, with no clear D. The CDR3 runs 13 residues. Germline assignment: CDR1 LNHDA and CDR2 SQIVND (reference sequence). The CDR3 loop is CASSPSSNSPLHF. The CDR3 region has the DNA TGTGCCAGTAGTCCTTCCTCTAATTCACCCCTCCACTTT.

This clone was detected only a few times. The chain links TRBV6-5 to TRBJ2-1; 8 positions agree with TRBD1. V was clipped by 6 bases and J by 15 bases; unmatched bases: 16. CDR3 size: 14 residues. Germline V CDR1 and CDR2: MNHEY, SVGAGI. CDR3 residues: CASRPPQGAAKVFF. In DNA, the CDR3 is TGTGCCAGCAGACCACCTCAGGGGGCGGCGAAAGTGTTCTTC.